The 23 T cell receptor beta chains below come from one sample, sequenced in a study of T cell responses to AZD1222 COVID-19 vaccine. Repertoires were generated with immunoSEQ multiplex PCR, while TCRdb's copy carries only in-frame clones and drops some. This table has more than 100,000 clones, more than 85% appearing once. Specimen: peripheral blood, collected on day 0 of AZD1222 vaccination. The source is an adult in good health.

This chain connects TRBV30 to TRBJ1-2; D remains unclear. Germline-derived CDR1 and CDR2 are GTSNPN and SVGIG (reference sequence). CDR3 length: 13 residues. Trimming pared 0 bases from V and 2 bases from J, leaving 7 bases between. CDR3 loop: CAWSVVGNYGYTF. Written as DNA, the CDR3 is TGTGCCTGGAGTGTAGTGGGGAACTATGGCTACACCTTC.

In DNA, the CDR3 is TGCGCCAGCAGCCAAGATTCGGCTAGTGCCCAGTTCTTC. Translated: CASSQDSASAQFF. The chain joins TRBV4-3 to TRBJ2-1, with D unresolved. The CDR3 is made up of 13 amino acids. Germline CDR1 reads LGHNA; CDR2 reads YSLEER. Trimming took off 0 bases at V and 13 bases at J, with 13 bases between the two ends.

The chain joins TRBV27 to TRBJ1-2; TRBD1 matches 7 bases. Germline loops: CDR1 MNHEY, CDR2 SMNVEV (reference sequence). The V segment lost 7 bases and the J segment 3 bases; nucleotides outside the gene matches: 5. This CDR3 is built from 13 residues. This chain's CDR3 is CASKEGADYGYTF. In nucleotides, the CDR3 is TGTGCCAGCAAGGAGGGGGCGGACTATGGCTACACCTTC.

This clone was recorded once. The chain links TRBV19 to TRBJ1-6; D not certain. Between the trimmed V and J ends, which lost 6 bases and 9 bases, there was a span of 12 bases. The germline gives CDR1 LNHDA, CDR2 SQIVND (reference sequence). The CDR3 is 13 residues long. The CDR3 nucleotides are TGTGCCAGTAGGGGAGCGTTTCTTTCACCCCTCCACTTT. Translating gives CASRGAFLSPLHF.

This sequence joins TRBV6-2 or TRBV6-3 and TRBJ2-7; a weak D match, TRBD2 (5 bases). The germline CDR1 and CDR2 sequences are MNHEY and SVGEGT. With 6 bases removed from V and 2 bases from J, the gap between germline ends came to 11 bases. This CDR3 has 13 residues. CDR3 coding DNA: TGTGCCAGCAGCTGGACTGACACCTACGAGCAGTACTTC. It codes for CASSWTDTYEQYF.

The J gene is TRBJ1-2, the V gene TRBV7-2; 8 bases line up with TRBD1. V lost 5 bases and J lost 4; bases outside the gene matches: 3. Looked up from germline, CDR1 is SGHTA and CDR2 is FQGNSA. The CDR3 is 13 residues long. CDR3 DNA sequence: TGTGCCAGCAGCGCCGGACAGGGCTATGGCTACACCTTC. It is translated as CASSAGQGYGYTF.

This rearrangement joins TRBV9 to TRBJ1-1; 8 nucleotides match TRBD1. Germline V gives CDR1 SGDLS, CDR2 YYNGEE. Trimming at V came to 4 bases and at J to 1 base, leaving 6 bases not matched to a gene. This CDR3 has 15 residues. CDR3 region: CASSPRQGWNTEAFF. Here the CDR3 DNA reads TGTGCCAGCAGCCCCCGACAGGGGTGGAACACTGAAGCTTTCTTT. The variable domain in full, with the rest retrieved from reference TRBV9 and TRBJ1-1, is DSGVTQTPKHLITATGQRVTLRCSPRSGDLSVYWYQQSLDQGLQFLIQYYNGEERAKGNILERFSAQQFPDLHSELNLSSLELGDSALYFCASSPRQGWNTEAFFGQGTRLTVV.

The CDR3 DNA is TGTGCCAGCAGCCCCACCCGGGGTATCGCCTACAATGAGCAGTTCTTC. It yields the protein CASSPTRGIAYNEQFF. V and J are TRBV11-2 and TRBJ2-1; a possible D gene is TRBD2 (5 bases). Trimming took 5 bases from V and 2 from J, leaving 16 bases between them. The CDR3 consists of 16 residues. Germline assignment: CDR1 SGHAT and CDR2 FQNNGV.

This sequence joins TRBV6-5 and TRBJ2-1; TRBD2 matches 7 bases. Looked up from germline, CDR1 is MNHEY and CDR2 is SVGAGI. The CDR3 sequence is 13 residues long. J gave up 5 bases and V 4 bases, and 2 bases lay outside the gene matches. CDR3 bases: TGTGCCAGCAGTTGGACTAGGAACAATGAGCAGTTCTTC. Translation: CASSWTRNNEQFF.

The J gene is TRBJ2-1, the V gene TRBV3-1 (or the pseudogene TRBV3-2); D is uncertain. Germline loops: CDR1 LGHDT, CDR2 YNNKEL (reference sequence). CDR3 size: 14 residues. V lost 3 bases and J lost 4, with 10 bases in between. This CDR3 reads CASSHPIGYNEQFF. The CDR3 DNA reads as TGTGCCAGCAGCCATCCAATTGGATACAATGAGCAGTTCTTC.

This chain connects TRBV4-3 to TRBJ1-5; a weak D match, TRBD1 (6 bases). Trimming took off 4 bases at V and 0 bases at J, with 10 bases between the two ends. The CDR3 is 15 residues long. Germline V gene sequence: CDR1 LGHNA, CDR2 YSLEER. CDR3 coding DNA: TGCGCCAGCAGCCCCACAGGGCATAGCAATCAGCCCCAGCATTTT. It translates to CASSPTGHSNQPQHF.

The chain carries TRBV12-3 or TRBV12-4 and TRBJ1-2; D gene uncertain. This CDR3 contains 11 residues. Trimming removed 7 bases at V and 7 bases at J, with 10 bases between. CDR3 in amino acids: CASTQVGGYTF. The CDR3 DNA is TGTGCCAGCACCCAAGTCGGTGGCTACACCTTC.

The chain combines TRBV6-5 with TRBJ2-2; D perhaps matches TRBD2 (6 bases). CDR1 is MNHEY, CDR2 SVGAGI, per germline. CDR3 length equals 13 residues. Trimming removed 9 bases from V and 4 bases from J, with 12 bases in between. The CDR3 protein is CASEMGGTGELFF. The CDR3 DNA is TGTGCCAGTGAGATGGGGGGCACCGGGGAGCTGTTTTTT.

This rearrangement joins TRBV7-3 to TRBJ1-1; D is uncertain. V was pared by 4 bases and J by 1 base, with 10 bases between. The CDR3 totals 14 residues. Germline assignment: CDR1 SGHTA and CDR2 FQGTGA. This CDR3 is CASSSNPGNTEAFF. DNA for the CDR3: TGTGCCAGCAGCTCAAATCCGGGGAACACTGAAGCTTTCTTT.

CDR3 residues: CATQELHYGYTF. The CDR3 coding sequence is TGTGCCACCCAGGAACTTCACTATGGCTACACCTTC. The genes are TRBV24-1 and TRBJ1-2; D is unresolved. Per the germline V gene, CDR1 is KGHDR and CDR2 is SFDVKD. Trimming shortened V by 9 bases and J by 3 bases, and 10 bases separated the two germline ends. This CDR3 contains 12 residues.

This sequence joins TRBV9 and TRBJ1-5, with D maybe TRBD1 (5 bases). The CDR3 consists of 18 residues. Germline CDR1 reads SGDLS; CDR2 reads YYNGEE. V gave up 4 bases and J gave up 2 bases, with 22 bases separating them. Here the CDR3 DNA reads TGTGCCAGCAGCCGGGGCGGGACGGTGGGCTTGGGCAATCAGCCCCAGCATTTT. Amino acids: CASSRGGTVGLGNQPQHF.

The rearrangement links TRBV7-2 to TRBJ1-1, with unresolved D. Germline CDR1 and CDR2: SGHTA and FQGNSA. The V end was cut by 0 bases, the J end by 11 bases, with 13 bases between. The CDR3 loop spans 13 amino acids. The CDR3 DNA sequence: TGTGCCAGCAGCTTAGCGGTTGACACGGGCGCTTTCTTT. It codes for CASSLAVDTGAFF.

This chain uses TRBV5-6 with TRBJ2-7; D is possibly TRBD1 (6 bases). CDR3 length: 14 amino acids. V gave up 7 bases and J gave up 2 bases, with 16 bases separating them. Germline CDR1 and CDR2: SGHDT and YYEEEE. DNA of the CDR3: TGTGCCAGCGTTGGCACCCGGGACACCTACGAGCAGTACTTC. Amino acid sequence: CASVGTRDTYEQYF.

The genes are TRBV28 and TRBJ1-3; the D gene is possibly TRBD1 (5 bases). Germline V gene data show CDR1 as MDHEN and CDR2 as SYDVKM. V lost 4 bases and J lost 0, with 13 bases in between. The CDR3 is made up of 16 amino acids. This CDR3 is CASSSGGAHSGNTIYF. CDR3 coding DNA: TGTGCCAGCAGTTCGGGAGGGGCGCACTCTGGAAACACCATATATTTT.

The chain joins TRBV20-1 to TRBJ2-5; TRBD2 matches at 9 bases. The CDR3 totals 14 residues. The germline CDR1 and CDR2 sequences are DFQATT and SNEGSKA (reference sequence). J lost 3 bases, V lost 3 bases, and 5 bases had no gene match. Here the CDR3 reads CSASSIAGEETQYF. CDR3 in DNA: TGCAGTGCTAGTTCAATAGCGGGAGAAGAGACCCAGTACTTC.

The genes are TRBV27 and TRBJ1-2; D is undetermined. CDR3 size: 13 residues. Germline assignment: CDR1 MNHEY and CDR2 SMNVEV (reference sequence). Trimming removed 3 bases at V and 2 bases at J, with 7 bases between. The CDR3 is CASSFTANYGYTF. The CDR3 DNA reads TGTGCCAGCAGTTTTACAGCCAACTATGGCTACACCTTC.

The V and J genes are TRBV25-1 and TRBJ2-7, with 10 nucleotides matching TRBD2. CDR1 and CDR2 from the germline V gene are MGHDK and SYGVNS. Trimming removed 2 bases from V and 5 bases from J; junction bases left unmatched: 6. The CDR3 contains 15 residues. Here the CDR3 reads CASSERASGSHEQYF. In nucleotides, the CDR3 is TGTGCCAGCAGTGAACGGGCTAGCGGGAGCCACGAGCAGTACTTC.

CDR3 nucleotide sequence: TGCAGCGTTGTCAGGTCGGGGATGAACACTGAAGCTTTCTTT. Translating it yields CSVVRSGMNTEAFF. This chain connects TRBV29-1 to TRBJ1-1; D remains ambiguous. There are 14 residues in the CDR3. CDR1 and CDR2 from the germline V gene are SQVTM and ANQGSEA. The ends were cut back, 4 bases at V and 0 bases at J, with 12 bases in the middle.